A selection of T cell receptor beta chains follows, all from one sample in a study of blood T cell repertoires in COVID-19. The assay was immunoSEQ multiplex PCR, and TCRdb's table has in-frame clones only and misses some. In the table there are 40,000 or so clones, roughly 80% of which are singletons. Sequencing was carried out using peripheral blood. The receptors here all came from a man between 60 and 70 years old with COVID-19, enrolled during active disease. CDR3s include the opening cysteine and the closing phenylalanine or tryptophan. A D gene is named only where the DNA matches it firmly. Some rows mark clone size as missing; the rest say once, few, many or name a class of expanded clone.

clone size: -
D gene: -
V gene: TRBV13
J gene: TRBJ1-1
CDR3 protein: CASSLNMNTEAFF
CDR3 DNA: TGTGCCAGCAGCTTAAATATGAACACTGAAGCTTTCTTT

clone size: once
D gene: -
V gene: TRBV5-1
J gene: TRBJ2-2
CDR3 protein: CASSFGSGDTGELFF
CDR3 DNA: TGCGCCAGCAGCTTCGGTAGCGGAGATACCGGGGAGCTGTTTTTT

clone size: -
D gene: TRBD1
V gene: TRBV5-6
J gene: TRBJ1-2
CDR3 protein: CASSPGQGEGYTF
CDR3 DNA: TGTGCCAGCAGCCCCGGACAGGGAGAAGGCTACACCTTC

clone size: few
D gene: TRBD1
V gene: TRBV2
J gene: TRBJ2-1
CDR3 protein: CASSGQGAVEQFF
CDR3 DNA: TGTGCCAGCAGCGGACAGGGGGCTGTGGAGCAGTTCTTC

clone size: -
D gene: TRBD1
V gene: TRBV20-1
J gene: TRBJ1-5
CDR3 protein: CSASDRGANQPQHF
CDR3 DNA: TGCAGTGCTAGTGACAGGGGGGCAAATCAGCCCCAGCATTTT

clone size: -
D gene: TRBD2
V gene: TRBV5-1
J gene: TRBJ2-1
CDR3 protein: CASSLSGREYNEQFF
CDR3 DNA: TGCGCCAGCAGCTTAAGCGGGAGGGAATACAATGAGCAGTTCTTC

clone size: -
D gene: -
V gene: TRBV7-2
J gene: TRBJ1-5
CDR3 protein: CASSLVGGANQPQHF
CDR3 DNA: TGTGCCAGCAGCTTAGTCGGCGGGGCGAATCAGCCCCAGCATTTT

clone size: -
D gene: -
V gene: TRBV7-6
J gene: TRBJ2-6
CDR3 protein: CASSLAQGNVLTF
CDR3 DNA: TGTGCCAGCAGCTTAGCGCAGGGAAACGTCCTGACTTTC

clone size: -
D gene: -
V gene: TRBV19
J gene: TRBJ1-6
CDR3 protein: CASSPGGESSYNSPLHF
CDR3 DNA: TGTGCCAGTAGTCCCGGTGGAGAGAGCTCCTATAATTCACCCCTCCACTTT

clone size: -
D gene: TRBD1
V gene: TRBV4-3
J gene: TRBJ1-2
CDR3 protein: CASSQDKQGAAGGYTF
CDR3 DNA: TGCGCCAGCAGCCAAGATAAACAGGGGGCGGCTGGTGGCTACACCTTC

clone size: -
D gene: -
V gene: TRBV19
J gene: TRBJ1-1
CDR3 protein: CASSTPRNRETFF
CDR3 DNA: TGTGCCAGTAGTACCCCAAGGAACAGGGAAACTTTCTTT

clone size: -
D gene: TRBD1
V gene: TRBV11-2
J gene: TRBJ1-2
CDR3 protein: CASSWTGMDGYTF
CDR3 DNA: TGTGCCAGCAGCTGGACAGGGATGGATGGCTACACCTTC

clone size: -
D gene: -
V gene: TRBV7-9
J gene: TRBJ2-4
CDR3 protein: CASEGEVIQYF
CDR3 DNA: TGTGCCAGCGAGGGTGAGGTCATTCAGTACTTC

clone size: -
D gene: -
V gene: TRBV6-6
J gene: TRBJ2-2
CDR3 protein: CASSYSSVQYTGELFF
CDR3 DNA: TGTGCCAGCAGTTACTCGTCGGTACAGTACACCGGGGAGCTGTTTTTT

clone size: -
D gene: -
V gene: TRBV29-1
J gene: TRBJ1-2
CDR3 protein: CSVRRTANYGYTF
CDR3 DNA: TGCAGCGTCCGACGGACAGCTAACTATGGCTACACCTTC

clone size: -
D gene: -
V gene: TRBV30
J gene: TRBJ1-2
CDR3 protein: CAWSGRNYGYTF
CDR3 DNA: TGTGCCTGGAGCGGGAGGAACTATGGCTACACCTTC

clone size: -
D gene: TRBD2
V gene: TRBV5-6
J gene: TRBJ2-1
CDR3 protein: CASSFRASGNLYNEQFF
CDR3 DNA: TGTGCCAGCAGCTTTCGGGCTAGCGGGAATCTCTACAATGAGCAGTTCTTC

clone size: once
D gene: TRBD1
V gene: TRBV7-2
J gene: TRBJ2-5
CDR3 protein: CASRSGQTKQETQYF
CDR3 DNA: TGTGCCAGCAGGTCGGGACAGACTAAACAAGAGACCCAGTACTTC

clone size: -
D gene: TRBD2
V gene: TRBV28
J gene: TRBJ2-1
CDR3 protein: CASSSPGTSGRDEQFF
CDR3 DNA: TGTGCCAGCAGTTCTCCCGGGACTAGCGGGAGAGATGAGCAGTTCTTC

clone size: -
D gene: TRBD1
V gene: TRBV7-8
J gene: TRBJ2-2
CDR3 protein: CASSYRGPNTGELFF
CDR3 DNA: TGTGCCAGCAGTTACAGGGGCCCAAACACCGGGGAGCTGTTTTTT

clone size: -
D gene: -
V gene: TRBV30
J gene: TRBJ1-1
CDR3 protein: CAWTPLGQKMNTEAFF
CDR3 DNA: TGTGCCTGGACCCCCTTGGGGCAGAAGATGAACACTGAAGCTTTCTTT

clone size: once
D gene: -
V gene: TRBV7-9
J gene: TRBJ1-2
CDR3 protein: CASSFRTGTKYYGYTF
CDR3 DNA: TGTGCCAGCAGCTTCCGAACCGGGACAAAATACTATGGCTACACCTTC

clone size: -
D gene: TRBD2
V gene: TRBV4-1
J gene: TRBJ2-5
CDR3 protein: CASSPEDSGSVWGTQYF
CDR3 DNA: TGCGCCAGCAGCCCAGAGGATAGCGGGAGTGTGTGGGGGACCCAGTACTTC

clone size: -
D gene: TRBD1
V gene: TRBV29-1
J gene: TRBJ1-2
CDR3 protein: CSTQDRAYGYTF
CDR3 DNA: TGCAGCACCCAGGACAGGGCCTATGGCTACACCTTC

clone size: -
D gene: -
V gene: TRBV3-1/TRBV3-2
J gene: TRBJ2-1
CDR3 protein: CASSGLQSEQFF
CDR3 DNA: TGTGCCAGCAGCGGGCTGCAGAGTGAGCAGTTCTTC

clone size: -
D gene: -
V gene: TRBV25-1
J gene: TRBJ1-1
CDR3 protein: CASSGAREAFF
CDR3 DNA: TGTGCCAGCAGTGGGGCCCGGGAAGCTTTCTTT

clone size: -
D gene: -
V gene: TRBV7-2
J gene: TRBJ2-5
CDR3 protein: CASSSYAGEETQYF
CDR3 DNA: TGTGCCAGCAGCTCCTATGCCGGGGAAGAGACCCAGTACTTC

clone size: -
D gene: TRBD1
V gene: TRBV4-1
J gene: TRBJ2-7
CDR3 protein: CASSQDRTGNRYEQYF
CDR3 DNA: TGCGCCAGCAGCCAAGATAGGACAGGGAATAGGTACGAGCAGTACTTC

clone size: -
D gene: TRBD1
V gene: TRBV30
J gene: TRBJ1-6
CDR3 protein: CAWSLLRGRLSPLHF
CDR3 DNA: TGTGCCTGGAGTCTGCTCAGGGGGCGCTTATCACCCCTCCACTTT

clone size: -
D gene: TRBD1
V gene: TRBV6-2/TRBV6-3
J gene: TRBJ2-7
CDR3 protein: CASSFQGASYEQYF
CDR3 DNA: TGTGCCAGCAGTTTTCAGGGGGCCTCCTACGAGCAGTACTTC

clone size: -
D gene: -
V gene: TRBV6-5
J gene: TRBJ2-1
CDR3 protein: CASGPRSVYDEQFF
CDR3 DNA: TGTGCCAGCGGCCCTAGGAGCGTTTACGATGAGCAGTTCTTC

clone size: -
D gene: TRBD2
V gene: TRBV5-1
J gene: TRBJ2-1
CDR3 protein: CASRRPGLAGVDEQFF
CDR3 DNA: TGCGCCAGCAGACGCCCGGGACTAGCGGGAGTTGATGAGCAGTTCTTC

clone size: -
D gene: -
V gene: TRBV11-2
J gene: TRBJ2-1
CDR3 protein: CASSLSRGEYNEQFF
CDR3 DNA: TGTGCCAGCAGCTTAAGCCGGGGAGAATACAATGAGCAGTTCTTC

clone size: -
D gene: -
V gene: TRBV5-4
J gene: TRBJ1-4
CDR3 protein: CASSLAGGGTNEKLFF
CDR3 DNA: TGTGCCAGCAGCTTGGCCGGCGGTGGAACTAATGAAAAACTGTTTTTT

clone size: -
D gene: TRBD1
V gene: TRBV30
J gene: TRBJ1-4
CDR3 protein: CAWSPTGAANEKLFF
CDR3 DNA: TGTGCCTGGAGCCCGACAGGGGCGGCTAATGAAAAACTGTTTTTT

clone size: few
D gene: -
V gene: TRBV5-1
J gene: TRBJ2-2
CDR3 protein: CASSLARAGELFF
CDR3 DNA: TGCGCCAGCAGCTTGGCCCGGGCCGGGGAGCTGTTTTTT

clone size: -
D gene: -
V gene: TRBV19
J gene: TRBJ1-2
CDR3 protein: CASSGLRGFGYTF
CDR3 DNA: TGTGCCAGTAGCGGTCTCAGGGGTTTTGGCTACACCTTC

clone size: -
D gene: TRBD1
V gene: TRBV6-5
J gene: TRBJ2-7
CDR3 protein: CASRSGQGTDEQYF
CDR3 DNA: TGTGCCAGCAGATCAGGACAGGGGACTGACGAGCAGTACTTC

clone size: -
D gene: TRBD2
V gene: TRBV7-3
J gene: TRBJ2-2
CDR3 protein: CASSLSGGGTGELFF
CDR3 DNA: TGTGCCAGCAGCCTCTCCGGGGGGGGCACCGGGGAGCTGTTTTTT

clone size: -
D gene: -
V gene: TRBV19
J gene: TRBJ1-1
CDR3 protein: CASSADRDTEAFF
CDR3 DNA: TGTGCCAGTAGTGCAGACAGAGACACTGAAGCTTTCTTT

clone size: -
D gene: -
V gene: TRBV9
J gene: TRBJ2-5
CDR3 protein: CASSVAHGGAQETQYF
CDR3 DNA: TGTGCCAGCAGCGTAGCTCACGGGGGAGCCCAAGAGACCCAGTACTTC

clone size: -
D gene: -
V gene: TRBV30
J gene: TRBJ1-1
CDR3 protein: CAGARVRAFF
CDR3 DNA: TGTGCCGGGGCGAGGGTGCGGGCTTTCTTT

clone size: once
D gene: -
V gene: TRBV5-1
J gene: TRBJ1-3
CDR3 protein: CASSLGSRGNTIYF
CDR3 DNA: TGCGCCAGCAGCTTGGGTTCCCGTGGAAACACCATATATTTT

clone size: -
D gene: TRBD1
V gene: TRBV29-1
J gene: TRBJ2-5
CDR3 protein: CSVGTGTETQYF
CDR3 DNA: TGCAGCGTAGGGACAGGGACAGAGACCCAGTACTTC

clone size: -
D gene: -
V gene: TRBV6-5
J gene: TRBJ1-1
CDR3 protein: CASSPTESNTEAFF
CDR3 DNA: TGTGCCAGTAGCCCGACGGAGTCGAACACTGAAGCTTTCTTT

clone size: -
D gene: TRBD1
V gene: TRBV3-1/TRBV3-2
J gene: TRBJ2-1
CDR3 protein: CASSQMTGDYNEQFF
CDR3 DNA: TGTGCCAGCAGCCAAATGACAGGGGATTACAATGAGCAGTTCTTC

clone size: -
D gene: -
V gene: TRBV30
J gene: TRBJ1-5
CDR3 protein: CAWSVRGNSNQPQHF
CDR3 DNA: TGTGCCTGGAGTGTAAGGGGGAATAGCAATCAGCCCCAGCATTTT

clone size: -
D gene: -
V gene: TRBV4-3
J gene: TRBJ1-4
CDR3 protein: CASSQGVQGTGNEKLFF
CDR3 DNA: TGCGCCAGCAGCCAAGGGGTCCAGGGGACGGGTAATGAAAAACTGTTTTTT

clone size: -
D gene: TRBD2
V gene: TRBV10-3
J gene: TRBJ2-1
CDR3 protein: CAIAAGGLAGSRSYNEQFF
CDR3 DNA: TGTGCCATCGCCGCGGGGGGGCTAGCGGGAAGCCGCTCCTACAATGAGCAGTTCTTC

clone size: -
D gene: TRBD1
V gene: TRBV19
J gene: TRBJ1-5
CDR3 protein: CASSMGQGFNQPQHF
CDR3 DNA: TGTGCCAGTAGTATGGGACAGGGCTTCAATCAGCCCCAGCATTTT